This T cell receptor beta chain originates from a study of blood T cell repertoires in COVID-19. Study summary: Sources were T cells, B-cell-depleted T cells, or PBMCs; the material itself was cDNA or gDNA.

The assay was immunoSEQ multiplex PCR, and TCRdb's table has in-frame clones only and misses some. Of some 270,000 clones in the sample, 75% to 85% were seen once. This clone has a handful of counts. Sequencing input: PBMCs or T cells enriched from blood (not recorded which). This TCR was sampled from a woman aged 45-59 years with acute COVID-19.

The CDR3 region has the DNA TGTGCCAGCAGCTCCGGACAGGGCGTGAACACTGAAGCTTTCTTT. Amino acids: CASSSGQGVNTEAFF. This chain uses TRBV7-6 with TRBJ1-1, with 8 bases aligning to TRBD1. V shed 4 bases, J shed 0 bases, and the junction held 4 bases outside the gene matches. This CDR3 spans 15 amino acids. Germline values: CDR1 SGHVS, CDR2 FNYEAQ.